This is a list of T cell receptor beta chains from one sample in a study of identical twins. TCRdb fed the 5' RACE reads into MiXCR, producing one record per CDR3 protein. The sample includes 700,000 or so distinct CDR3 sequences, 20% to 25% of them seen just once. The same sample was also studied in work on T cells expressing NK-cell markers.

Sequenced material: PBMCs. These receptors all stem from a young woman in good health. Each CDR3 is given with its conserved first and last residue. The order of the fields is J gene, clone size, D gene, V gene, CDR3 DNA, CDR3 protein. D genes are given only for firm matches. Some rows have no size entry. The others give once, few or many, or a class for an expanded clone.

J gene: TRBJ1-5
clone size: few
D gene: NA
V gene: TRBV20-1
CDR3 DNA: TGCAGTGCTAGTTCCAGAGGCGAACAGCCCCAGCATTTT
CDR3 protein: CSASSRGEQPQHF

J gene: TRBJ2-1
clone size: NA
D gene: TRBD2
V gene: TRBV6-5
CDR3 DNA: TGTGCCAGCAGTTACGGAGTGGGACTAGCGGACCCCAATGAGCAGTTCTTC
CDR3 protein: CASSYGVGLADPNEQFF

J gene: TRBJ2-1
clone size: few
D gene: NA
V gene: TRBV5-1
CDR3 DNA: TGCGCCAGCAGCTTGGTTAGGGTGGGCAATGAGCAGTTCTTC
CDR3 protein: CASSLVRVGNEQFF

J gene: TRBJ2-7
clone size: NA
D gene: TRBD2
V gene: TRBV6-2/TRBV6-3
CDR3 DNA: TGTGCCAGCAGGCCGTCGGTGCGGGAGCCGGTCTACGAGCAGTACTTC
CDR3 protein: CASRPSVREPVYEQYF

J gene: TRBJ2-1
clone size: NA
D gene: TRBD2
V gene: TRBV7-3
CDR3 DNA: TGTGCCAGCAGCCGTATCCTAGCGGGGTCCCCGAATGAGCAGTTCTTC
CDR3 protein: CASSRILAGSPNEQFF

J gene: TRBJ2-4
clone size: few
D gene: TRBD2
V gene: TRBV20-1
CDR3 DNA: TGCAGTGCGCGGACTAGCAGAGGGGGGAACATTCAGTACTTC
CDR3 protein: CSARTSRGGNIQYF

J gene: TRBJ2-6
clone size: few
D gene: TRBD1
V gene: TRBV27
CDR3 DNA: TGTGCCAGCAGTTCGACCAGGACAGGGAGCCTCTCTGGGGCCAACGTCCTGACTTTC
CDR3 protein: CASSSTRTGSLSGANVLTF

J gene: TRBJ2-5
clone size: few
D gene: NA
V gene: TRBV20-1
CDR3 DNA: TGCAGTGCTAGCCCTATCTCGGCCCAAGAGACCCAGTACTTC
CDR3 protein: CSASPISAQETQYF

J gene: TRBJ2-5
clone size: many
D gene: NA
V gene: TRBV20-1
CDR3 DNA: TGCAGTGCTTTCCGACAGGATCAGGAGACCCAGTACTTC
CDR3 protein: CSAFRQDQETQYF

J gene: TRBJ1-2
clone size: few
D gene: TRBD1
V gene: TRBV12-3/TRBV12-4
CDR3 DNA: TGTGCCAGCAGTTTCGACAGGGGCAAGGGCTACACCTTC
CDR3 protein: CASSFDRGKGYTF

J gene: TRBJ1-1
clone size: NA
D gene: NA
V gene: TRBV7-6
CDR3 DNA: TGTGCCAGCAGCTTGACTAATAGAGACACTGAAGCTTTCTTT
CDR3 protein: CASSLTNRDTEAFF

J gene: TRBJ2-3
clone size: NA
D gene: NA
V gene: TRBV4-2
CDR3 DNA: TGTGCCAGCAGCCAAGACGAGAGGAGCACAGATACGCAGTATTTT
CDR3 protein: CASSQDERSTDTQYF

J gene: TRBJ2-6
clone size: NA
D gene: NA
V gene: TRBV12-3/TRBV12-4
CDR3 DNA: TGTGCCAGCAGTTTACGGGTGTCTAGTGCTGGGGCCAACGTCCTGACTTTC
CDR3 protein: CASSLRVSSAGANVLTF

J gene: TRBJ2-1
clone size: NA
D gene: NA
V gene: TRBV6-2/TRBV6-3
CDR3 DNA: TGTGCCAGCAGTTACTCGATTCGGGGGGCCACTGAGCAGTTCTTC
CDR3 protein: CASSYSIRGATEQFF

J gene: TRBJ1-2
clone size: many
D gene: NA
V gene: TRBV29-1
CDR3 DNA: TGCAGCGTTGAGTCCAGCAGCGATAACTATGGCTACACCTTC
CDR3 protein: CSVESSSDNYGYTF

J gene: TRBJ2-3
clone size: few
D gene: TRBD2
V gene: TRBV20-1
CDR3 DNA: TGCAGTGCTACACCGGGACTAGCGGGACGCACAGATACGCAGTATTTT
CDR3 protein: CSATPGLAGRTDTQYF

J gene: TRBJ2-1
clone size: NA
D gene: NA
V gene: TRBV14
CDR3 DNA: TGTGCCAGCAGCCAATGGCTAGCAGTCTGGAATGAGCAGTTCTTC
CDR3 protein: CASSQWLAVWNEQFF

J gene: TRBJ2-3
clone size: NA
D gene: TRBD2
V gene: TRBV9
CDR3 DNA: TGTGCCAGCGCTAGCGGGGAATTCAGGGTAGATACGCAGTATTTT
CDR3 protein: CASASGEFRVDTQYF

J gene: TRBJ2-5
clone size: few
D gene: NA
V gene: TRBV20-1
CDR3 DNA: TGCAGTGCTAGAGATGTCGGACACCTTCAAGAGACCCAGTACTTC
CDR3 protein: CSARDVGHLQETQYF

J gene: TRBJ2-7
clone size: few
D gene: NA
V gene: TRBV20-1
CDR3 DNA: TGCAGTGCTGGGGGTTCAGCCTCCTACGAGCAGTACTTC
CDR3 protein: CSAGGSASYEQYF

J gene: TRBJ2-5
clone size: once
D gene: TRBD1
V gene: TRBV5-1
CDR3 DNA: TGCGCCAGCGGACAGGGTGGAGGAGAGACCCAGTACTTC
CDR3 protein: CASGQGGGETQYF

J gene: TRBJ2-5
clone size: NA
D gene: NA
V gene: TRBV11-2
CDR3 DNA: TGTGCCAGCCAAAGACCCGGGGCCCATGGGACCCAGTACTTC
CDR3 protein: CASQRPGAHGTQYF

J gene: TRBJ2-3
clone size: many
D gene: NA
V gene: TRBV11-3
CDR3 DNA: TGTGCCAGCAGCTTAGATTGGGAGGATACGCAGTATTTT
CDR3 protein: CASSLDWEDTQYF

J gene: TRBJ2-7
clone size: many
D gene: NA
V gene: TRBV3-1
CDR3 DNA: TGTGCCAGCAGCCAAGTCGGTTACGAGCAGTACTTC
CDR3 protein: CASSQVGYEQYF

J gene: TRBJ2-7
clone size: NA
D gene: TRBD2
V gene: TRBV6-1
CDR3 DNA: TGTGCCAGCAGCGTCCTAGCGGAAGCTGAAGAGCAGTACTTC
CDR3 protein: CASSVLAEAEEQYF

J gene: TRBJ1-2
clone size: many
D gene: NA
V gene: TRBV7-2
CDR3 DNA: TGTGCCAGCAGCTTAGGTACAAGGGGCTATGGCTACACCTTC
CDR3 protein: CASSLGTRGYGYTF

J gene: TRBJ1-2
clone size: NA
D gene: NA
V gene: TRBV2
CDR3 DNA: TGTGCCAGCCTAACAGGGTTACCTGGCTACACCTTC
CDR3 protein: CASLTGLPGYTF

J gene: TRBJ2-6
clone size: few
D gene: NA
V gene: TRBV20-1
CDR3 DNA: TGCAGTGCTAGTAGCCGGGTTTTCACCGGCTCTGGGGCCAACGTCCTGACTTTC
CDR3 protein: CSASSRVFTGSGANVLTF

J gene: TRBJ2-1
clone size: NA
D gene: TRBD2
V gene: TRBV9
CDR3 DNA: TGTGCCAGCAGTTCTATGGCGGGGGGTCTGGATGAGCAGTTCTTC
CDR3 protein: CASSSMAGGLDEQFF

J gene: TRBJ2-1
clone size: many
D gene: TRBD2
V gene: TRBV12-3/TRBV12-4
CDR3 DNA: TGTGCCAGCAGCCAGGACTGGGTAGCGGGATCCGGCGAACAGTTCTTC
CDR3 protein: CASSQDWVAGSGEQFF

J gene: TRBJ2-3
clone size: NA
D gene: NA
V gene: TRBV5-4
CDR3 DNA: TGTGCCAGCAGCTTGAAGTGGGATCATACGCAGTATTTT
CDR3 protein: CASSLKWDHTQYF

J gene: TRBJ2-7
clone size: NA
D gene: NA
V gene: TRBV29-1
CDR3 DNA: TGCAGCGTTGAAATCCCCAGCACCTACGAGCAGTACTTC
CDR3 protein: CSVEIPSTYEQYF

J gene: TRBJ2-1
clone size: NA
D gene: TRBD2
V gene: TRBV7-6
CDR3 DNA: TGTGCCAGCAGCCCGAGGACTAGCGGGAGTTCGGATGAGCAGTTCTTC
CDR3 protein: CASSPRTSGSSDEQFF

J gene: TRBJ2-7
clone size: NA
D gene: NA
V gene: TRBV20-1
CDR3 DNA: TGCAGTGCTAGAGCATCCCTTTCCTACGAGCAGTACTTC
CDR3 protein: CSARASLSYEQYF

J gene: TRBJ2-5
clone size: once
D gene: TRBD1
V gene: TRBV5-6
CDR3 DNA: TGTGCCAGCAGCTTGGGGACAGGGGCAGGGGAGACCCAGTACTTC
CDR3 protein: CASSLGTGAGETQYF

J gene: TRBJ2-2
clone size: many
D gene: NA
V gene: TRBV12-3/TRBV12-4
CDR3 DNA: TGTGCCAGCACCCTCAACGGGGGGCGAAACACCGGGGAGCTGTTTTTT
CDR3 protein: CASTLNGGRNTGELFF

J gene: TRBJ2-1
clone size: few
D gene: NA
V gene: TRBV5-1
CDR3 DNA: TGCGCCAGCAGCGTCGGACAACTAGCTTCGGATGAGCAGTTCTTC
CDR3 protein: CASSVGQLASDEQFF

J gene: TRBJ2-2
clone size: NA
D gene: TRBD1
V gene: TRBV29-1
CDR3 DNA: TGCAGCGTGGTGAGGGGGCTCGGAACCGGGGAGCTGTTTTTT
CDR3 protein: CSVVRGLGTGELFF

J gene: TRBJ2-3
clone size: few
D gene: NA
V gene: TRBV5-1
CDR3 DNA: TGCGCCAGCAGCTGGGGGGGGACAGTCGCAGATACGCAGTATTTT
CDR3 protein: CASSWGGTVADTQYF

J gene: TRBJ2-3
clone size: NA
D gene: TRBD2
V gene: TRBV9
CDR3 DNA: TGTGCCAGCAGCGTCGGGGGGAACCTCGGCACAGATACGCAGTATTTT
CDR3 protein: CASSVGGNLGTDTQYF

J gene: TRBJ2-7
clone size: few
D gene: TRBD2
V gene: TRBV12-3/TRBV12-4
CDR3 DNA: TGTGCCAGCAGTTTAGCGGGGGGAGCTAGCGGGAACGAGCAGTACTTC
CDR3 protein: CASSLAGGASGNEQYF

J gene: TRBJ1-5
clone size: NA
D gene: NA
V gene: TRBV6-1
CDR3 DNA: TGTGCCAGCACATATACAGGGTTGAACCAGCCCCAGCATTTT
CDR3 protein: CASTYTGLNQPQHF